This entry lists 8 T cell receptor beta chains sequenced from one sample in a study of cytomegalovirus exposure and HLA in healthy donors. PCR amplification relied on 60 Vbeta primers (plus 13 Jbeta primers). TCRdb's table, derived via immunoSEQ multiplex PCR, lists solely in-frame clones and lacks some. The sample comprises 150,000 or so clones, approximately 82% of which are singletons, and around 11% rests with the top ten. What was sequenced was PBMCs. The origin of the receptors is a man between 18 and 29 years old in good health and CMV-seropositive.

The chain uses TRBV28 and TRBJ1-2; 7 nucleotides line up with TRBD1. CDR3 length: 14 amino acids. Germline V gene sequence: CDR1 MDHEN, CDR2 SYDVKM. J was trimmed by 4 bases and V by 5 bases; bases with no gene match: 7. CDR3 nucleotide sequence: TGTGCCAGCAGTACCGCTCGACAGGGCTATGGCTACACCTTC. Translating it yields CASSTARQGYGYTF.

This rearrangement joins TRBV19 to TRBJ2-1; a weak D match, TRBD2 (6 bases). V gave up 10 bases and J gave up 0 bases, with 13 bases separating them. Germline CDR1 is LNHDA and CDR2 is SQIVND (reference sequence). CDR3 length: 14 amino acids. CDR3 region: CATAGISSYNEQFF. CDR3 nucleotides: TGTGCCACTGCGGGGATCAGCTCCTACAATGAGCAGTTCTTC. The full variable domain, its missing parts supplied by reference TRBV19 and TRBJ2-1, is DGGITQSPKYLFRKEGQNVTLSCEQNLNHDAMYWYRQDPGQGLRLIYYSQIVNDFQKGDIAEGYSVSREKKESFPLTVTSAQKNPTAFYLCATAGISSYNEQFFGPGTRLTVL.

V is TRBV7-3 and J is TRBJ1-1; no clear D. The CDR3 is made up of 14 amino acids. Germline V gives CDR1 SGHTA, CDR2 FQGTGA. V was pared by 2 bases and J by 1 base, with 8 bases between. The CDR3: CASSLGAGNTEAFF. As DNA, the CDR3 is TGTGCCAGCAGCTTAGGTGCCGGGAACACTGAAGCTTTCTTT.

The rearrangement links TRBV15 to TRBJ1-5; TRBD1 aligns across 7 bases. Germline CDR1 LNHNV, CDR2 YYDKDF (reference sequence). The CDR3 consists of 16 residues. Unmatched junction bases numbered 7, after V lost 2 bases and J lost 3 bases. The CDR3 nucleotides read TGTGCCACCAGCAGATCCCAAGGGGGCGTCAATCAGCCCCAGCATTTT. It is translated as CATSRSQGGVNQPQHF.

CDR3 coding DNA: TGTGCCACCCTCCCTCGGGGCAGGGGATACAGAACTGAAGCTTTCTTT. Protein sequence: CATLPRGRGYRTEAFF. V usage is TRBV15 and J usage is TRBJ1-1; TRBD1 is a possible D gene (6 bases). The V gene's germline CDR1 is LNHNV and CDR2 YYDKDF (reference sequence). This CDR3 has 16 residues. The V end was cut by 8 bases, the J end by 5 bases, with 24 bases between.

CDR3 loop: CASSRPPGQPTYEQYF. CDR3 bases: TGTGCCAGCAGCAGGCCTCCGGGACAGCCAACCTACGAGCAGTACTTC. This chain joins TRBV21-1 and TRBJ2-7; the table's D call TRBD1 went unverified against the DNA. TRBV21-1 is assigned pseudogene status. The length of the CDR3 is 16 residues.

This clone was detected a few times. The rearrangement joins TRBV19 to TRBJ1-3; the D is unclear. This CDR3 spans 15 amino acids. Germline CDR1 and CDR2: LNHDA and SQIVND (reference sequence). V lost 5 bases and J lost 2, with 13 bases in between. As DNA, the CDR3 is TGTGCCAGTAGTCCCCGCCGAACGGCTGGAAACACCATATATTTT. Its protein is CASSPRRTAGNTIYF.

The chain has TRBV5-1 and TRBJ2-5; the D gene is possibly TRBD2 (5 bases). Germline-derived CDR1 and CDR2 are SGHRS and YFSETQ. CDR3 length: 15 amino acids. V lost 4 bases to trimming and J lost 5 bases, with 18 bases between them. The CDR3 bases are TGCGCCAGCAGCGCCCCCCCCGGGGTCGGGGAGACCCAGTACTTC. It specifies CASSAPPGVGETQYF.